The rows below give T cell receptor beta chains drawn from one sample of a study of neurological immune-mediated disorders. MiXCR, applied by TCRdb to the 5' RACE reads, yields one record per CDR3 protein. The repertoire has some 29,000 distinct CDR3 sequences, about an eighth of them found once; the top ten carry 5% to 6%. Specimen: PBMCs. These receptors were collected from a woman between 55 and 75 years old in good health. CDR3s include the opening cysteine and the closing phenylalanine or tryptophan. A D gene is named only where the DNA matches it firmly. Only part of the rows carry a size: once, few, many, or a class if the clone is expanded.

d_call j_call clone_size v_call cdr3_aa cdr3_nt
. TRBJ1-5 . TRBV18 CASSPGTNQPQHF TGTGCCAGCTCACCCGGGACAAATCAGCCCCAGCATTTT
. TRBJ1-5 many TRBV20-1 CSASDRVGPQHF TGCAGTGCTAGTGACCGGGTGGGGCCCCAGCATTTT
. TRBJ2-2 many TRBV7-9 CASRETNTGELFF TGTGCCAGCAGAGAAACGAACACCGGGGAGCTGTTTTTT
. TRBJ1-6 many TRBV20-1 CSARSGRVNSPLHF TGCAGTGCTAGGTCGGGGCGGGTAAATTCACCCCTCCACTTT
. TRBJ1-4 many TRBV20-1 CSARGPSRGEKLFF TGCAGTGCTAGAGGACCCTCTCGAGGGGAAAAACTGTTTTTT
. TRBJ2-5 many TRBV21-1 CASSIRESRKETQYF TGTGCCAGCAGCATTCGGGAATCGCGAAAAGAGACCCAGTACTTC
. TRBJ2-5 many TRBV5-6 CASSSYTEVAQETQYF TGTGCCAGCAGCTCCTACACAGAGGTGGCCCAAGAGACCCAGTACTTC
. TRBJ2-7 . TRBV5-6 CASSSTTGPSTIYEQYF TGTGCCAGCAGCTCGACGACAGGCCCGTCCACCATCTACGAGCAGTACTTC
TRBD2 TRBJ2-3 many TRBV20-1 CSARGYGGGGSTDTQYF TGCAGTGCTAGAGGGTATGGGGGGGGAGGAAGCACAGATACGCAGTATTTT
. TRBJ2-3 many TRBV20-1 CSARDHKGKAGTDTQYF TGCAGTGCTAGAGATCACAAGGGCAAAGCAGGTACAGATACGCAGTATTTT
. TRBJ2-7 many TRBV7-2 CASSPGRGNYEQYF TGTGCCAGCAGCCCCGGACGGGGAAACTACGAGCAGTACTTC
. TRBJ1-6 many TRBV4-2 CASRRDNHENSPLHF TGTGCCAGCAGAAGGGACAATCACGAAAATTCACCCCTCCACTTT
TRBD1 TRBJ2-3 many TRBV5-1 CASSLSGQGGRDTQYF TGCGCCAGCAGCCTCTCCGGACAGGGCGGAAGGGATACGCAGTATTTT
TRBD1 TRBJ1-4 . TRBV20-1 CSARVGTGIEKLFF TGCAGTGCTAGAGTGGGGACAGGGATAGAAAAACTGTTTTTT
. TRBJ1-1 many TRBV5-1 CASSLGSEAFF TGCGCCAGCAGCTTGGGGTCTGAAGCTTTCTTT
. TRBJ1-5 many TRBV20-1 CSASRGSNQPQHF TGCAGTGCTAGTAGGGGGTCGAATCAGCCCCAGCATTTT
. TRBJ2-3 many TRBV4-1 CASSQDGRTDTQYF TGCGCCAGCAGCCAAGATGGGCGCACAGATACGCAGTATTTT
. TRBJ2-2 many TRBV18 CASSPGTGTGELFF TGTGCCAGCTCACCAGGGACGGGCACCGGGGAGCTGTTTTTT
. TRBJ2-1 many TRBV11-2 CASSVTAYNEQFF TGTGCCAGCAGCGTTACAGCTTACAATGAGCAGTTCTTC
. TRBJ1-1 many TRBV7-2 CASSSQRGNTEAFF TGTGCCAGCAGCTCCCAACGAGGGAACACTGAAGCTTTCTTT
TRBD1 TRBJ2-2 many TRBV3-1 CASSPRGRNTGELFF TGTGCCAGCAGCCCCAGGGGGCGGAACACCGGGGAGCTGTTTTTT
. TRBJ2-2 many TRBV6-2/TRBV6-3 CASSYSQNTGELFF TGTGCCAGCAGTTACTCGCAGAACACCGGGGAGCTGTTTTTT
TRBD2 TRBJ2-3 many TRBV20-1 CSARGLIAGERTDTQYF TGCAGTGCTAGAGGGTTGATAGCGGGGGAGAGGACAGATACGCAGTATTTT
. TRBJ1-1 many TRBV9 CASSSSTNTEAFF TGTGCCAGCAGCTCCTCGACGAACACTGAAGCTTTCTTT
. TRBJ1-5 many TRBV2 CASSEDRNQPQHF TGTGCCAGCAGTGAAGACAGGAATCAGCCCCAGCATTTT
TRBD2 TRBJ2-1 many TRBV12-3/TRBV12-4 CASSLRSYSGGVNEQFF TGTGCCAGCAGTTTAAGATCGTATAGCGGGGGGGTTAATGAGCAGTTCTTC
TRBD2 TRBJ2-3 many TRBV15 CATSGKRGVADTQYF TGTGCCACCAGCGGAAAGCGGGGGGTTGCAGATACGCAGTATTTT
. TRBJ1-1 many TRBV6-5 CASSFIYGSTEAFF TGTGCCAGCAGTTTCATTTACGGGTCCACTGAAGCTTTCTTT
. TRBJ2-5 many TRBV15 CATSRDRISLGAQYF TGTGCCACCAGCAGAGATCGGATCTCACTGGGGGCCCAGTACTTC
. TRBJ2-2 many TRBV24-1 CATSDLAGSNTGELFF TGTGCCACCAGTGATTTGGCGGGATCGAACACCGGGGAGCTGTTTTTT
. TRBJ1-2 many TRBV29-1 CSVGETDYGYTF TGCAGCGTAGGGGAAACTGACTATGGCTACACCTTC
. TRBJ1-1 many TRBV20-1 CSARNLEAFF TGCAGTGCTAGGAACCTAGAAGCTTTCTTT
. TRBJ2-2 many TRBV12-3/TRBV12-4 CASSLRGVSGELFF TGTGCCAGCAGTCTACGAGGGGTTAGCGGGGAGCTGTTTTTT
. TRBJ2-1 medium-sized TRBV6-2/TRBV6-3 CASSSPNNEQFF TGTGCCAGCAGTTCGCCTAACAATGAGCAGTTCTTC
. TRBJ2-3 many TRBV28 CASTRTDTDTQYF TGTGCCAGCACCAGGACAGACACAGATACGCAGTATTTT
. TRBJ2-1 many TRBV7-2 CASSQRGNSYNEQFF TGTGCCAGCAGCCAGAGGGGAAACTCCTACAATGAGCAGTTCTTC
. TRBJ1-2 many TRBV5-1 CASSPGDLTALLNYGYTF TGCGCCAGCAGCCCTGGTGATTTGACAGCGCTCCTTAACTATGGCTACACCTTC
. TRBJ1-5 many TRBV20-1 CSARGTEGNQPQHF TGCAGTGCTAGGGGGACGGAAGGCAATCAGCCCCAGCATTTT
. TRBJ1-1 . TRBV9 CASSPHGGGNTEAFF TGTGCCAGCAGCCCCCACGGGGGCGGGAACACTGAAGCTTTCTTT
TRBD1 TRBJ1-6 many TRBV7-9 CASSRRGTGVNSPLHF TGTGCCAGCAGCCGCCGTGGGACAGGGGTTAATTCACCCCTCCACTTT
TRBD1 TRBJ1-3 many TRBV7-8 CASSLVGTGSGNTIYF TGTGCCAGCAGCTTAGTGGGGACAGGCTCTGGAAACACCATATATTTT
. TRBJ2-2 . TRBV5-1 CTSSVHGPFTGELFF TGCACCAGCAGCGTACATGGCCCGTTCACCGGGGAGCTGTTTTTT
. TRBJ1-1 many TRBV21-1 CARRTSNTEAFF TGTGCCAGGAGGACATCGAACACTGAAGCTTTCTTT
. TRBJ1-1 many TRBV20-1 CSASEAGHPAFF TGCAGTGCTAGCGAGGCGGGCCACCCAGCTTTCTTT
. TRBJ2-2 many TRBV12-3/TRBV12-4 CASSLGRQGTGELFF TGTGCCAGCAGTTTGGGGCGGCAGGGAACCGGGGAGCTGTTTTTT
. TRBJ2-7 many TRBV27 CASSKGTTLYYEQYF TGTGCCAGCAGTAAAGGGACCACTCTTTACTACGAGCAGTACTTC
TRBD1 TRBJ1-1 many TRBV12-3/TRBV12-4 CASRGTVVNTEAFF TGTGCCAGCAGGGGGACAGTTGTGAACACTGAAGCTTTCTTT
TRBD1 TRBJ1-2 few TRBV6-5 CASSRDRGGYTF TGTGCCAGCAGTCGCGACAGGGGCGGCTACACCTTC
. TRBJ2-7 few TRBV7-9 CASSLQQAQYF TGTGCCAGCAGCCTGCAGCAGGCGCAGTACTTC
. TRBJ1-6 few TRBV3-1 CASREGDGSPLHF TGTGCCAGCAGAGAGGGGGATGGTTCACCCCTCCACTTT
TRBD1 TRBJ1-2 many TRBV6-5 CASSYSEGANYGYTF TGTGCCAGCAGTTACTCGGAGGGGGCGAACTATGGCTACACCTTC